This T cell receptor beta chain appears in the sequencing data of a study of response to subunit inactivated influenza vaccine. One entry per CDR3 protein results from TCRdb running MiXCR on the RT-PCR reads. The sample consists of around 570,000 distinct CDR3 sequences, about 10% of them appearing once. The table lists this clonotype with a few counts. This CDR3 is 13 amino acids long. V was trimmed by 0 bases and J by 6 bases, leaving 7 bases between them. Germline loops: CDR1 SGHTA, CDR2 FQGNSA. These data were also filed under a second study, of T cells expressing NK-cell markers. That paper states: Beta-chain TCR cDNA was generated via 5'RACE template switching with UMIs. There were a handful of donors in whom these clonotypes also led the CD3+CD56-NKG2C+ fraction.

The chain joins TRBV7-2 to TRBJ2-3; maybe TRBD2 (5 bases). Material: PBMCs from blood, obtained on the day of vaccination. This receptor was obtained from a man aged 50 or older who received an inactivated influenza vaccine. The CDR3 nucleotides are TGTGCCAGCAGCTTAGCGAGCGGCGATACGCAGTATTTT. This gives the protein CASSLASGDTQYF.